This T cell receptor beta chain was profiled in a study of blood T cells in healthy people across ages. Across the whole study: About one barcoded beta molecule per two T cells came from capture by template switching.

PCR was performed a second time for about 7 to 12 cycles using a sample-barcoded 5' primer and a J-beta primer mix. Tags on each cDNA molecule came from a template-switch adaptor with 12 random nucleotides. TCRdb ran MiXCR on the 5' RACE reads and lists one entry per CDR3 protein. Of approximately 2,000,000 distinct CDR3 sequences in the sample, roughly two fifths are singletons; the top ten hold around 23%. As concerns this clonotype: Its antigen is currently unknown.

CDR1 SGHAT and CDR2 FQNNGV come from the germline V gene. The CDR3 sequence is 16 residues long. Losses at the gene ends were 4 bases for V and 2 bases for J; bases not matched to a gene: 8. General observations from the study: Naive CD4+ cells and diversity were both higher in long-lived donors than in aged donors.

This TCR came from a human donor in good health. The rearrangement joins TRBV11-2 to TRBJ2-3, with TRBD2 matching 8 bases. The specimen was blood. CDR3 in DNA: TGTGCCAGCAGCTCGACGGGCGGGAGGTTCACAGATACGCAGTATTTT. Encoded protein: CASSSTGGRFTDTQYF.